Below, 14 T cell receptor beta chains from the same sample are listed, as sequenced in a study of T cell changes during pregnancy in multiple sclerosis. TCRdb's copy holds only in-frame clones and misses some; the assay was immunoSEQ multiplex PCR. The sample holds under 65,000 clones, 93% seen once. The sequencing used CD8+ T cells from peripheral blood mononuclear cells, collected in the second trimester of pregnancy. The origin of the receptors is a female donor with multiple sclerosis, enrolled in a pregnancy study.

The chain is built from TRBV19 and TRBJ1-5, with D perhaps TRBD1 (5 bases). Germline V lookup: CDR1 LNHDA, CDR2 SQIVND (reference sequence). The CDR3 totals 15 residues. Trimming removed 5 bases from V and 1 base from J, with 12 bases in between. The CDR3 sequence is CASSVWGSSNQPQHF. CDR3 in DNA: TGTGCCAGTAGTGTATGGGGCTCGAGCAATCAGCCCCAGCATTTT.

J is TRBJ2-2 and V is TRBV7-7; D ambiguous. V lost 4 bases to trimming and J lost 4 bases, with 4 bases between them. Per germline, CDR1 SSHAT and CDR2 FNYEAQ (reference sequence). The CDR3 loop spans 12 amino acids. In DNA form, the CDR3 reads TGTGCCAGCAGCTCCTCCACCGGGGAGCTGTTTTTT. It encodes CASSSSTGELFF.

This clone has just one count. The DNA of the CDR3 is TGCGCCAGCAGGACAGGGACTGGTGAAAAACTGTTTTTT. Amino acids: CASRTGTGEKLFF. The rearrangement links TRBV5-1 to TRBJ1-4; 7 nucleotides agree with TRBD1. Trimming removed 5 bases from V and 7 bases from J; junction bases left unmatched: 5. CDR3 size: 13 residues. Germline lookup yields CDR1 SGHRS and CDR2 YFSETQ.

J is TRBJ2-3 and V is TRBV5-4, with TRBD2 matching over 8 bases. The J segment lost 5 bases and the V segment lost 4 bases, leaving 9 bases of the junction unmatched. This CDR3 is built from 15 residues. Germline V gene data show CDR1 as SGHNT and CDR2 as YYREEE (reference sequence). As DNA, the CDR3 is TGTGCCAGCAGCCGGGGACTAGAGGGCGTAGATACGCAGTATTTT. Translated, it gives CASSRGLEGVDTQYF. Based on the CDR3 plus reference TRBV5-4 and TRBJ2-3, the full variable domain is ETGVTQSPTHLIKTRGQQVTLRCSSQSGHNTVSWYQQALGQGPQFIFQYYREEENGRGNFPPRFSGLQFPNYSSELNVNALELDDSALYLCASSRGLEGVDTQYFGPGTRLTVL.

This sequence joins TRBV11-2 and TRBJ2-7, with D perhaps TRBD1 (5 bases). CDR1 and CDR2 from the germline V gene are SGHAT and FQNNGV. Trimming left V 4 bases short and J 4 bases short, with 8 bases between. There are 12 residues in the CDR3. CDR3 DNA: TGTGCCAGCAGCTCCCGACAGTACGAGCAGTACTTC. The encoded protein is CASSSRQYEQYF. Complete variable domain (other parts from reference TRBV11-2 and TRBJ2-7): EAGVAQSPRYKIIEKRQSVAFWCNPISGHATLYWYQQILGQGPKLLIQFQNNGVVDDSQLPKDRFSAERLKGVDSTLKIQPAKLEDSAVYLCASSSRQYEQYFGPGTRLTVT.

The chain combines TRBV20-1 with TRBJ2-5; a weak D match, TRBD1 (5 bases). The length of the CDR3 is 11 residues. Germline V gene sequence: CDR1 DFQATT, CDR2 SNEGSKA (reference sequence). V gave up 3 bases and J gave up 3 bases, with 5 bases separating them. CDR3 loop: CSARTEETQYF. The DNA for the CDR3 is TGCAGTGCTAGGACAGAAGAGACCCAGTACTTC.

This clone has more than one count but fewer than ten. The CDR3 region has the DNA TGTGCCATCAGAATAGACAAGAACACTGAAGCTTTCTTT. Amino acids: CAIRIDKNTEAFF. The genes are TRBV10-3 and TRBJ1-1; D not certain. The CDR3 totals 13 residues. V lost 6 bases and J 1 base, leaving 9 bases between the germline ends. Germline assignment: CDR1 ENHRY and CDR2 SYGVKD.

This chain uses TRBV29-1 with TRBJ2-7, with TRBD1 as a possible D gene (7 bases). Per germline, CDR1 SQVTM and CDR2 ANQGSEA. The germline V and J ends were trimmed by 6 bases and 5 bases, with 17 bases remaining between them. The CDR3 runs 13 residues. CDR3 in amino acids: CSVSRGEGNEQYF. The CDR3 region has the DNA TGCAGCGTCAGCAGGGGGGAAGGGAACGAGCAGTACTTC.

This clone has a single count. This sequence joins TRBV5-6 and TRBJ1-4; D might be TRBD1 (6 bases). CDR3 length: 14 residues. Germline values: CDR1 SGHDT, CDR2 YYEEEE. The V and J ends lost 0 bases and 5 bases respectively, with 8 bases between them. The CDR3 bases are TGTGCCAGCAGCTTGGGCACAGGGAATGAAAAACTGTTTTTT. Amino acid sequence: CASSLGTGNEKLFF.

The chain employs TRBV29-1 and TRBJ2-7; D is unclear. Germline V gene lookup returns CDR1 SQVTM and CDR2 ANQGSEA. The ends were cut back, 4 bases at V and 5 bases at J, with 6 bases in the middle. The CDR3 spans 10 residues. CDR3 DNA: TGCAGCGTTGTGGGCGACGAGCAGTACTTC. This sequence encodes CSVVGDEQYF.

This chain uses TRBV27 with TRBJ1-1, with 9 bases fitting TRBD1. Per germline, CDR1 MNHEY and CDR2 SMNVEV (reference sequence). Trimming cost V 5 bases and J 5 bases; bases outside gene matches: 21. The CDR3 covers 19 residues. The chain's CDR3 is CASSPRQGTGMKLGTEAFF. The CDR3 DNA reads as TGTGCCAGCAGTCCCCGCCAGGGGACAGGGATGAAATTGGGGACTGAAGCTTTCTTT.

This clone was detected only a few times. V gene TRBV4-2 combines with J gene TRBJ2-7; 9 nucleotides agree with TRBD2. Trimming cost V 3 bases and J 4 bases; bases outside gene matches: 4. Germline lookup yields CDR1 LGHNA and CDR2 YNFKEQ. CDR3 length: 14 residues. CDR3 in amino acids: CASSHRAGGYEQYF. The CDR3 DNA is TGTGCCAGCAGCCACCGAGCGGGGGGTTACGAGCAGTACTTC.

This rearrangement joins TRBV6-1 to TRBJ1-1; D unclear. V gave up 8 bases and J gave up 4 bases, with 14 bases separating them. CDR1 MNHNS and CDR2 SASEGT come from the germline V gene. This CDR3 region has 13 residues. The CDR3 DNA sequence: TGTGCCAGCCGACCTCCACGGGGCACTGAAGCTTTCTTT. Translating gives CASRPPRGTEAFF.

This chain uses TRBV29-1 with TRBJ2-5; a possible D gene is TRBD2 (6 bases). Trimming pared 2 bases from V and 5 bases from J, leaving 12 bases between. The CDR3 has 13 amino acids. Germline loops: CDR1 SQVTM, CDR2 ANQGSEA. CDR3 protein: CSVELGGRETQYF. Written as DNA, the CDR3 is TGCAGCGTTGAATTGGGGGGTCGGGAGACCCAGTACTTC.